These T cell receptor beta chains were read from a single sample in a study of PD-1 blockade in classical Hodgkin lymphoma. The assay was immunoSEQ multiplex PCR, and TCRdb's table has in-frame clones only and misses some. This table has about 27,000 clones, around four fifths appearing once. Sequencing used peripheral blood mononuclear cells (PBMCs), obtained before the second cycle of nivolumab. The receptor source for this set is a human donor with classical Hodgkin lymphoma. Each CDR3 is given with its conserved first and last residue. A D gene is named only where the DNA matches it firmly. Expanded clones get a size class; other rows say once, few or many, or leave the size out.

clone size	V gene	CDR3 length	D gene	J gene	CDR3 protein	CDR3 DNA
.	TRBV7-6	16	.	TRBJ1-3	CASSLAWGSSGNTIYF	TGTGCCAGCAGCTTAGCTTGGGGCAGCTCTGGAAACACCATATATTTT
.	TRBV19	15	TRBD2	TRBJ2-1	CASSKTSGGWNEQFF	TGTGCCAGTAGTAAAACTAGCGGCGGGTGGAATGAGCAGTTCTTC
.	TRBV19	15	.	TRBJ1-3	CASSRNRGTGNTIYF	TGTGCCAGTAGTCGTAATCGGGGGACTGGAAACACCATATATTTT
.	TRBV7-9	15	.	TRBJ2-7	CASSLGAKSSYEQYF	TGTGCCAGCAGCTTAGGGGCTAAGAGCTCCTACGAGCAGTACTTC
.	TRBV4-2	15	.	TRBJ2-7	CASSPTRARTDEQYF	TGTGCCAGCAGCCCCACTCGCGCCCGGACCGACGAGCAGTACTTC
few	TRBV5-1	14	.	TRBJ1-1	CASSLDRVGTEAFF	TGCGCCAGCAGCTTGGACAGGGTAGGGACTGAAGCTTTCTTT
.	TRBV15	18	TRBD1	TRBJ1-2	CATSREWQGQGAPYGYTF	TGTGCCACCAGCAGAGAGTGGCAGGGACAGGGGGCACCATATGGCTACACCTTC
medium-sized	TRBV27	16	TRBD1	TRBJ2-5	CAQGTGTGGEGETQYF	TGTGCTCAAGGAACCGGGACAGGGGGAGAAGGGGAGACCCAGTACTTC
medium-sized	TRBV7-6	13	.	TRBJ2-3	CASSLGPKDTQYF	TGTGCCAGCAGCTTAGGGCCAAAAGATACGCAGTATTTT
.	TRBV19	16	.	TRBJ1-2	CASSINGSPRGYGYTF	TGTGCCAGTAGTATAAACGGCTCTCCTAGGGGCTATGGCTACACCTTC
once	TRBV10-3	16	TRBD2	TRBJ2-2	CAIRIPGLAATGELFF	TGTGCCATCAGGATACCGGGACTAGCAGCCACCGGGGAGCTGTTTTTT
few	TRBV9	15	.	TRBJ1-1	CASSPQISVNTEAFF	TGTGCCAGCAGCCCCCAGATAAGTGTGAACACTGAAGCTTTCTTT
.	TRBV5-5	16	TRBD1	TRBJ1-2	CASSRDRGGTNYGYTF	TGTGCCAGCAGCAGGGACAGGGGAGGAACTAACTATGGCTACACCTTC
.	TRBV5-1	17	.	TRBJ1-4	CASSLVLGEGTNEKLFF	TGCGCCAGCAGCTTGGTCCTAGGGGAGGGTACTAATGAAAAACTGTTTTTT
.	TRBV7-2	14	.	TRBJ1-1	CASSPGGVNTEAFF	TGTGCCAGCAGCCCCGGGGGGGTGAACACTGAAGCTTTCTTT
.	TRBV9	15	TRBD1	TRBJ1-3	CASSKEQGAGNTIYF	TGTGCCAGCAGCAAAGAACAGGGGGCAGGAAACACCATATATTTT
.	TRBV30	13	.	TRBJ2-7	CAWNKWQKGEQYF	TGTGCCTGGAACAAGTGGCAGAAGGGCGAGCAGTACTTC
.	TRBV7-9	16	.	TRBJ2-4	CASSLGASLGKNIQYF	TGTGCCAGCAGCTTAGGTGCTTCACTGGGCAAAAACATTCAGTACTTC
.	TRBV7-2	13	.	TRBJ1-5	CASSTDIYQPQHF	TGTGCCAGCAGCACAGATATTTATCAGCCCCAGCATTTT
.	TRBV18	14	TRBD2	TRBJ2-1	CASSPTTSGGEQFF	TGTGCCAGCTCACCTACGACTAGCGGGGGGGAGCAGTTCTTC